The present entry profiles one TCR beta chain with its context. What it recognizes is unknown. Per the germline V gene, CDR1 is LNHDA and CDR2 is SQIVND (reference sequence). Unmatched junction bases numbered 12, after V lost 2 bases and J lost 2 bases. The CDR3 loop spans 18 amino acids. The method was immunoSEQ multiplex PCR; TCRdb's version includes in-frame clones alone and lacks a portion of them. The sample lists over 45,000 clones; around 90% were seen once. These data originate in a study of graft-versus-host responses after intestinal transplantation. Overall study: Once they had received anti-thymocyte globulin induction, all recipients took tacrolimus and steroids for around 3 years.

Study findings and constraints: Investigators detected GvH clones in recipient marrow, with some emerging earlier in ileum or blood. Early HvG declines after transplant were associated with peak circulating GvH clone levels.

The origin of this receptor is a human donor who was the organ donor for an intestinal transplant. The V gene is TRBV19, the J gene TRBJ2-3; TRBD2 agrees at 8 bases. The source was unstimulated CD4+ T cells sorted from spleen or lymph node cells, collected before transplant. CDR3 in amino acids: CASSISGTRGSPTDTQYF. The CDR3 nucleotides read TGTGCCAGTAGTATATCCGGGACTAGGGGATCTCCCACAGATACGCAGTATTTT.